The clone carrying this T cell receptor (beta chain) occurred once. Study processing details: Reference gene primer amplification gave nucleated cell count estimates. Using immunoSEQ multiplex PCR, the repertoire was profiled, and TCRdb retains in-frame clones only, with some absent. The V and J calls and the clone size are those of that table, but D and trimming were determined from the DNA. The table lists some 40,000 clones, more than 75% of them singletons. From germline, CDR1 is MNHEY and CDR2 SMNVEV (reference sequence). V was pared by 9 bases and J by 2 bases, with 15 bases of the junction left unmatched. The CDR3 is 16 amino acids. These data are taken from a study of blood T cell repertoires in COVID-19. Study details: Samples of COVID-19 (acute and convalescent) were obtained from the United States, Italy and Spain. From T cells, B-cell-depleted T cells, or PBMCs came the material, which was cDNA or gDNA.

Sequencing was done on a sample of peripheral blood. This chain joins TRBV27 and TRBJ2-7; 8 nucleotides match TRBD1. The origin of this receptor is a human donor in a cohort sampled during active COVID-19. As DNA, the CDR3 is TGTGCCAGTAAAAACCCAACAGGGGGGCGACCCTACGAGCAGTACTTC. It codes for CASKNPTGGRPYEQYF.